This T cell receptor beta chain emerged from a study of blood T cell repertoires in COVID-19. Study information: Acute and convalescent COVID-19 samples came from the United States, Italy and Spain. PBMCs, B-cell-depleted T cells, or T cells provided the cDNA or gDNA that made up the material.

Authors' processing steps: Cell counts per sample came from amplifying reference gene primers. The assay was immunoSEQ multiplex PCR, and TCRdb's table has in-frame clones only and misses some. The DNA was the basis for D and trimming; V, J and clone size are from that table. The table lists around 100,000 clones, approximately 84% of them singletons, with approximately 8.1% in the top ten. The CDR3 extends over 14 amino acids. Per germline, CDR1 SGHAT and CDR2 FQNNGV. V lost 5 bases to trimming and J lost 6 bases, with 16 bases between them. The TCR sequence derives from a woman aged 35 to 49 with acute or convalescent COVID-19. Sequenced sample: peripheral blood. The chain is built from TRBV11-2 and TRBJ1-1; D may be TRBD1 (5 bases). The CDR3 bases are TGTGCCAGCAGCCCTGGGGCGCGGGGGTCTGAAGCTTTCTTT. Its protein product is CASSPGARGSEAFF.